This T cell receptor beta chain derives from a study of blood T cells in healthy people across ages. The CDR3 covers 17 residues. The V gene end was trimmed by 2 bases and the J gene end by 0 bases; junction bases not matched to a gene: 7. Looked up from germline, CDR1 is SEHNR and CDR2 is FQNEAQ (reference sequence). Points on this clonotype: No antigen is known for it.

Using a J-beta primer mix together with a sample-barcoded 5' primer, a second PCR was run for roughly 6 to 12 cycles. MiXCR, run by TCRdb on the 5' RACE reads, gives a single entry per CDR3 protein. Of fewer than 800,000 distinct CDR3 sequences in the sample, around half were seen once. Study-level findings and limits: Versus aged donors, long-lived donors had higher diversity and more naive CD4+ cells. Older individuals had lower TCR beta diversity per million T cells (the decline was roughly linear).

Per-sample yields of isolated PBMCs were at least 6 million. V usage is TRBV7-9 and J usage is TRBJ2-1, with 7 bases that match TRBD2. The TCR originated in a woman in her fifties or sixties in good health. The sample consisted of blood. CDR3 sequence: CASSLSWRGSSYNEQFF. The CDR3 DNA sequence: TGTGCCAGCAGCTTATCCTGGCGGGGGAGCTCCTACAATGAGCAGTTCTTC. The entire variable domain, with the rest obtained from reference TRBV7-9 and TRBJ2-1, is as follows: DTGVSQNPRHKITKRGQNVTFRCDPISEHNRLYWYRQTLGQGPEFLTYFQNEAQLEKSRLLSDRFSAERPKGSFSTLEIQRTEQGDSAMYLCASSLSWRGSSYNEQFFGPGTRLTVL.